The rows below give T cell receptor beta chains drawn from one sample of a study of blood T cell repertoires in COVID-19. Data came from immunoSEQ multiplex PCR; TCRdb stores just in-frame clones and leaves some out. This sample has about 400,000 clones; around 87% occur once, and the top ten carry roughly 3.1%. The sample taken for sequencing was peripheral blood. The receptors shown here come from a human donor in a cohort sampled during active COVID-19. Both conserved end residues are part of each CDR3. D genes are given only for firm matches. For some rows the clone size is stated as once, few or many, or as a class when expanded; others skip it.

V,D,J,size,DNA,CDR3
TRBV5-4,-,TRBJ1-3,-,TGTGCCAGCAGCCCACCGGACAGAGACGATGGAAACACCATATATTTT,CASSPPDRDDGNTIYF
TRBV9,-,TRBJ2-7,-,TGTGCCAGCAGCGTAAGGCCTGACCTGGGACACCCCGAATTC,CASSVRPDLGHPEF
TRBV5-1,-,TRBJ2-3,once,TGCGCCAGCAGCTTTGCCCAGAGCACAGATACGCAGTATTTT,CASSFAQSTDTQYF
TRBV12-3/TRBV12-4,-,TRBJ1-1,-,TGTGCCAGCAGTTTCCGGAGGGCGGCTGAAGCTTTCTTT,CASSFRRAAEAFF
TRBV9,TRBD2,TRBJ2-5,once,TGTGCCAGCAGCGTGGGAGCGGGAGGCGTCCAAGAGACCCAGTACTTC,CASSVGAGGVQETQYF
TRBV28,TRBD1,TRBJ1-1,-,TGTGCCAGCAGTTTGACAGGGGGCGGAGGTGAAGCTTTCTTT,CASSLTGGGGEAFF
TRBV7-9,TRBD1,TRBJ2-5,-,TGTGCCAGCAGACAACACGGACAGGACAAAGAGACCCAGTACTTC,CASRQHGQDKETQYF
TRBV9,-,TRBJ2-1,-,TGTGCCAGCAGCGTAGTCGGTTCGGAGGGCCTTAACAATGAGCAGTTCTTC,CASSVVGSEGLNNEQFF
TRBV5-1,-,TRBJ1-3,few,TGCGCCAGCAGCTTGTCTCTTTCTTCTGGAAACACCATATATTTT,CASSLSLSSGNTIYF
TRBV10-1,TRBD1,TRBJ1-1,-,TGCGCCAGCAGAACGACAGGGGAGGGCGTGAACACTGAAGCTTTCTTT,CASRTTGEGVNTEAFF
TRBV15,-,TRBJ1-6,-,TGTGCCACCCGGCAGGCCCACAATTCACCCCTCCACTTT,CATRQAHNSPLHF
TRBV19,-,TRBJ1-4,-,TGTGCCAGTAGTCCGATCAAGGAGGCTAATGAAAAACTGTTTTTT,CASSPIKEANEKLFF
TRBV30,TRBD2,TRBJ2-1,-,TGTGCCTGGAGTGGAGGGCCCGGACTAGCCAACAATGAGCAGTTCTTC,CAWSGGPGLANNEQFF
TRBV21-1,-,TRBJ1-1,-,TGTGCCAGCAGCAGATCGTACAGGGAGCTCCTTGATGCTTTCTTT,CASSRSYRELLDAFF
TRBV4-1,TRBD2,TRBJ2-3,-,TGCGCCAGCCAAGTTGTAGCGGGGACCACAGATACGCAGTATTTT,CASQVVAGTTDTQYF
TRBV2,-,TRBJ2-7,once,TGTGCCAGCAGTGTGAATACCGGGAGCCCCTACGAGCAGTACTTC,CASSVNTGSPYEQYF
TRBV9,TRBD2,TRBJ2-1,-,TGTGCCAGCAATCCACTAGCGGAGGACAACAATGAGCAGTTCTTC,CASNPLAEDNNEQFF
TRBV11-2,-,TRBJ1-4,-,TGTGCCAGCAGCTTGGGGCAGATTAATGAAAAACTGTTTTTT,CASSLGQINEKLFF
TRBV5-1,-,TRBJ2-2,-,TGCGCCAGCAGCCGGTTGACGGGCACCGGGGAGCTGTTTTTT,CASSRLTGTGELFF
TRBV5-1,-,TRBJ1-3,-,TGCGCCAGCAGCCTGGCCGGGGGATACTCTGGAAACACCATATATTTT,CASSLAGGYSGNTIYF
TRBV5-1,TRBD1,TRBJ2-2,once,TGCGCCAGCAGCTTTACTGCCGGGACAGGGGGTCGAGGCGGGGAGCTGTTTTTT,CASSFTAGTGGRGGELFF
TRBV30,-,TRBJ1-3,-,TGTGCCTGGAGTCCAGGGAAATTAAGCTCTGGAAACACCATATATTTT,CAWSPGKLSSGNTIYF